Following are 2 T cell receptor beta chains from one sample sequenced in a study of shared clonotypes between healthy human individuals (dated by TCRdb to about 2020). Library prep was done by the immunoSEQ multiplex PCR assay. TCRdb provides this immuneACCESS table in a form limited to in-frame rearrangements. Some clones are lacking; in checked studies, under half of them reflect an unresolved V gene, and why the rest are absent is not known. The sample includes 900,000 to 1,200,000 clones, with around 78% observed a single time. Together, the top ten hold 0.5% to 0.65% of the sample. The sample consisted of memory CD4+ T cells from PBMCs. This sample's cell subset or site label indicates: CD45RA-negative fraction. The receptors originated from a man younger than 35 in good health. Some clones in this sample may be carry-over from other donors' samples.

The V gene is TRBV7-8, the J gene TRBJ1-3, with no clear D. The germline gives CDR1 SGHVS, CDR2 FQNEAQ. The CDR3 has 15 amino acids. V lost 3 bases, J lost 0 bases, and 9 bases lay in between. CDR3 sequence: CASSFSWDSGNTIYF. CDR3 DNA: TGTGCCAGCAGCTTTTCATGGGACTCTGGAAACACCATATATTTT.

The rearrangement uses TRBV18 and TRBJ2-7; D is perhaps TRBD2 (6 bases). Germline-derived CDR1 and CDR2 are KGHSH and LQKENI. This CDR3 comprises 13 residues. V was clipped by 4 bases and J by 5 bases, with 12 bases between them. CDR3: CASSQTPGDEQYF. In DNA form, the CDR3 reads TGTGCCAGCTCACAAACCCCGGGAGACGAGCAGTACTTC.